These 27 T cell receptor beta chains were sequenced from one sample in a study of cytomegalovirus exposure and HLA in healthy donors. PCR involved 60 Vbeta and 13 Jbeta primers. Profiled with immunoSEQ multiplex PCR; TCRdb holds only in-frame clones, not every one. The sample holds about 140,000 clones, approximately 80% seen once. Sequenced: PBMCs. The source of these receptors is a man aged 18 to 35 in good health and CMV-seronegative.

The chain employs TRBV30 and TRBJ2-5; tentatively, D is TRBD2 (5 bases). Trimming shortened V by 3 bases and J by 5 bases, and 16 bases separated the two germline ends. CDR1 is GTSNPN, CDR2 SVGIG, per germline (reference sequence). This CDR3 contains 14 residues. The DNA for the CDR3 is TGTGCCTGGAGAAAGCCTCTAGCTAGGGAGACCCAGTACTTC. It yields the protein CAWRKPLARETQYF.

The chain has TRBV10-1 and TRBJ2-7; TRBD2 aligns across 11 bases. The germline V gene has CDR1 WNHNN and CDR2 SYGVQD (reference sequence). Trimming took 0 bases from V and 2 from J; bases not matched to a gene: 3. The CDR3 extends over 16 amino acids. CDR3 DNA sequence: TGCGCCAGCAGTGAGTCGGTGGGACTAGCGGCCTACGAGCAGTACTTC. Translated: CASSESVGLAAYEQYF.

The chain links TRBV19 to TRBJ1-1; no clear D. V dropped 5 bases and J dropped 5 bases, with 12 bases sitting between them. From germline, CDR1 is LNHDA and CDR2 SQIVND (reference sequence). The CDR3 covers 13 residues. The CDR3 DNA is TGTGCCAGTAGTGATAAGTCCGGGACTGAAGCTTTCTTT. Protein: CASSDKSGTEAFF.

The V gene is TRBV6-1, the J gene TRBJ1-1; tentative D call: TRBD1 (6 bases). This CDR3 region has 14 residues. Germline CDR1 reads MNHNS; CDR2 reads SASEGT. Deletions cut 8 bases from V and 1 base from J, with 14 bases between. CDR3 amino acids: CASFPGHRNTEAFF. The CDR3 DNA follows: TGTGCCAGCTTCCCGGGACACCGGAACACTGAAGCTTTCTTT.

The rearrangement joins TRBV6-4 to TRBJ2-3, with 10 bases that match TRBD2. Germline trimming cut 5 bases from V and 4 bases from J; bases unmatched to any gene: 9. The CDR3 loop spans 16 amino acids. Germline assignment: CDR1 MRHNA and CDR2 SNTAGT. CDR3 nucleotide sequence: TGTGCCAGCAGTCACCTAGCGGGAGCGGGCGCAGATACGCAGTATTTT. Its translation is CASSHLAGAGADTQYF.

V is TRBV6-5 and J is TRBJ2-7; 8 nucleotides match TRBD2. The germline V gene has CDR1 MNHEY and CDR2 SVGAGI. The CDR3 is made up of 15 amino acids. Unmatched junction bases numbered 4, after V lost 0 bases and J lost 3 bases. The CDR3: CASSYSLLAVYEQYF. CDR3 sequence (DNA): TGTGCCAGCAGTTACTCCCTACTAGCGGTCTACGAGCAGTACTTC.

V gene TRBV19 combines with J gene TRBJ2-1; the D gene is possibly TRBD2 (6 bases). Trimming took 5 bases from V and 2 from J, leaving 10 bases between them. CDR3 length equals 14 residues. From germline, CDR1 is LNHDA and CDR2 SQIVND (reference sequence). The CDR3 loop is CASSLSGAYNEQFF. DNA for the CDR3: TGTGCCAGTAGTCTATCGGGGGCCTACAATGAGCAGTTCTTC.

The rearrangement uses TRBV7-2 and TRBJ2-7, with D perhaps TRBD1 (6 bases). The V end was cut by 2 bases, the J end by 6 bases, with 11 bases between. Germline V gene lookup returns CDR1 SGHTA and CDR2 FQGNSA. The CDR3 runs 13 residues. CDR3 sequence (DNA): TGTGCCAGCAGCTTAAATGGACAGTTCGAGCAGTACTTC. It is translated as CASSLNGQFEQYF. Full variable domain (remainder filled in from reference TRBV7-2 and TRBJ2-7): GAGVSQSPSNKVTEKGKDVELRCDPISGHTALYWYRQSLGQGLEFLIYFQGNSAPDKSGLPSDRFSAERTGGSVSTLTIQRTQQEDSAVYLCASSLNGQFEQYFGPGTRLTVT.

The table lists this clone with a count of one. This chain links TRBV25-1 with TRBJ1-4; 8 bases are a match to TRBD1. The junction had 3 bases not matched to a gene; V was cut back by 1 base and J by 5 bases. This CDR3 has 15 amino acids. Germline-derived CDR1 and CDR2 are MGHDK and SYGVNS. CDR3 sequence: CASSESGQVNEKLFF. CDR3 in DNA: TGTGCCAGCAGTGAATCGGGACAGGTGAATGAAAAACTGTTTTTT.

This chain joins TRBV11-2 and TRBJ2-2, with TRBD1 identical over 8 bases. Germline loops: CDR1 SGHAT, CDR2 FQNNGV. Trimming removed 4 bases from V and 6 bases from J; junction bases left unmatched: 7. This CDR3 is 15 amino acids long. CDR3 loop: CASSSPRGRAGELFF. In DNA form, the CDR3 reads TGTGCCAGCAGCTCACCCAGGGGGCGGGCCGGGGAGCTGTTTTTT.

This clone was seen a handful of times. V is TRBV27 and J is TRBJ2-4, with TRBD1 as a possible D gene (5 bases). This CDR3 spans 13 amino acids. V was pared by 3 bases and J by 7 bases, with 10 bases between. Germline V lookup: CDR1 MNHEY, CDR2 SMNVEV (reference sequence). In nucleotides, the CDR3 is TGTGCCAGCAGTTTGATACAGGTGAACATTCAGTACTTC. As protein: CASSLIQVNIQYF.

This clone came up once. The rearrangement uses TRBV5-4 and TRBJ1-1, with 11 bases matching TRBD1. CDR1 is SGHNT, CDR2 YYREEE, per germline (reference sequence). The CDR3 has 16 amino acids. The junction had 5 bases not matched to a gene; V was cut back by 4 bases and J by 0 bases. CDR3 nucleotides: TGTGCCAGCAGCCCCGGACAGGGGGCGATGAACACTGAAGCTTTCTTT. It yields the protein CASSPGQGAMNTEAFF. Full variable domain (outside the CDR3, taken from reference TRBV5-4 and TRBJ1-1): ETGVTQSPTHLIKTRGQQVTLRCSSQSGHNTVSWYQQALGQGPQFIFQYYREEENGRGNFPPRFSGLQFPNYSSELNVNALELDDSALYLCASSPGQGAMNTEAFFGQGTRLTVV.

The chain is built from TRBV14 and TRBJ1-3; D gene ambiguous. The germline V and J ends were trimmed by 1 base and 8 bases, with 3 bases remaining between them. Germline loops: CDR1 SGHDN, CDR2 FVKESK. The CDR3 has 11 amino acids. The CDR3 nucleotides are TGTGCCAGCAGCCAAGCAGACACCATATATTTT. It yields the protein CASSQADTIYF.

The rearrangement links TRBV6-1 to TRBJ2-5; D is possibly TRBD2 (7 bases). TRBJ2-7 explains the end of the DNA better; the J call may be wrong. The germline V gene has CDR1 MNHNS and CDR2 SASEGT. CDR3 length: 14 residues. As DNA, the CDR3 is TGTGCCAGCAGCGCCCGGGGGGCCTCCTACGAGCAGTACTTC. Protein product: CASSARGASYEQYF.

The V gene is TRBV27, the J gene TRBJ2-7; the match to TRBD2 covers 9 bases. The CDR3 length is 15 residues. Per the germline V gene, CDR1 is MNHEY and CDR2 is SMNVEV (reference sequence). V shed 2 bases, J shed 4 bases, and the junction held 6 bases outside the gene matches. Written as DNA, the CDR3 is TGTGCCAGCAGTTTAAAGGCTAGCGGGAATTACGAGCAGTACTTC. Its translation: CASSLKASGNYEQYF.

This clone was observed a handful of times. The V call is TRBV25-1, the J call TRBJ2-7; TRBD1 matches 11 bases. This CDR3 has 13 residues. The V gene's germline CDR1 is MGHDK and CDR2 SYGVNS. The trim removed 8 bases at V and 6 bases at J, leaving 6 bases unmatched. As DNA, the CDR3 is TGTGCCAGCGGCGGGGACAGGGGGATCGAGCAGTACTTC. It specifies CASGGDRGIEQYF.

The chain combines TRBV27 with TRBJ2-7; D might be TRBD1 (6 bases). V dropped 5 bases and J dropped 11 bases, with 19 bases sitting between them. CDR1 and CDR2 (germline): MNHEY, SMNVEV (reference sequence). The CDR3 covers 13 residues. This CDR3 reads CASSPFSGQLEYF. Here the CDR3 DNA reads TGTGCCAGCAGTCCATTCAGCGGACAGCTGGAGTACTTC.

The chain carries TRBV9 and TRBJ2-3; TRBD2 agrees at 7 bases. Germline CDR1 and CDR2: SGDLS and YYNGEE. There are 14 residues in the CDR3. V lost 6 bases to trimming and J lost 3 bases; unmatched junction nucleotides: 7. The CDR3 region has the DNA TGTGCCAGCATGAGGGGCGGGGGAACAGATACGCAGTATTTT. This encodes CASMRGGGTDTQYF.

The sample holds a few counts of this clone. V is TRBV19 and J is TRBJ2-2; D is perhaps TRBD1 (6 bases). The CDR3 is 14 amino acids. Germline CDR1 is LNHDA and CDR2 is SQIVND (reference sequence). V lost 3 bases, J lost 7 bases, and 12 bases lay in between. The CDR3 DNA reads as TGTGCCAGTAGTATCCCAGGGGCGGTCGGGGAGCTGTTTTTT. Its protein is CASSIPGAVGELFF.

CDR3 sequence (DNA): TGCAGCGTTGAAGATTGGACTAGCGATAGGGATGAGCAGTTCTTC. It codes for CSVEDWTSDRDEQFF. The chain links TRBV29-1 to TRBJ2-1, with 9 bases lining up with TRBD2. V trimming: 0 bases; J trimming: 8 bases; junction bases outside the gene matches: 8. The CDR3 loop spans 15 amino acids. Per germline, CDR1 SQVTM and CDR2 ANQGSEA.

The chain is built from TRBV5-4 and TRBJ2-1; 10 positions match TRBD2. The CDR3 has 13 residues. CDR1 SGHNT and CDR2 YYREEE come from the germline V gene (reference sequence). Germline trimming cut 1 base from V and 14 bases from J; bases unmatched to any gene: 6. The CDR3 sequence is CASSLILAGMEFF. The CDR3 DNA reads TGTGCCAGCAGCTTGATACTAGCGGGGATGGAGTTCTTC.

The rearrangement uses TRBV19 and TRBJ2-7, with 8 bases matching TRBD1. The CDR3 length is 15 residues. Germline CDR1 is LNHDA and CDR2 is SQIVND (reference sequence). V lost 3 bases to trimming and J lost 3 bases; unmatched junction nucleotides: 7. This CDR3 is CASSISGTGDYEQYF. The CDR3 DNA reads as TGTGCCAGTAGTATCTCTGGGACAGGCGACTACGAGCAGTACTTC.

Only a few counts were recorded for this clone. This rearrangement joins TRBV5-1 to TRBJ2-1; 7 positions agree with TRBD1. The V and J ends lost 6 bases and 6 bases, in that order; junction bases with no gene match: 6. The V gene's germline CDR1 is SGHRS and CDR2 YFSETQ. This CDR3 comprises 13 residues. CDR3 residues: CASTGQLTNEQFF. CDR3 coding DNA: TGCGCCAGCACGGGACAGCTGACCAATGAGCAGTTCTTC. The full variable domain, its missing parts supplied by reference TRBV5-1 and TRBJ2-1, is KAGVTQTPRYLIKTRGQQVTLSCSPISGHRSVSWYQQTPGQGLQFLFEYFSETQRNKGNFPGRFSGRQFSNSRSEMNVSTLELGDSALYLCASTGQLTNEQFFGPGTRLTVL.

V gene TRBV5-6 combines with J gene TRBJ2-1; TRBD2 matches 12 bases. The CDR3 consists of 17 residues. Looked up from germline, CDR1 is SGHDT and CDR2 is YYEEEE. The V gene end was trimmed by 1 base and the J gene end by 8 bases; junction bases not matched to a gene: 10. CDR3 bases: TGTGCCAGCAGCTTGTTTATCGAGACTAGCGGGAGCGATGAGCAGTTCTTC. Translation: CASSLFIETSGSDEQFF.

This clone has only a few counts. The chain couples TRBV27 to TRBJ1-1, with a weak D call TRBD1 (5 bases). This CDR3 is 15 amino acids long. V lost 6 bases and J lost 1, with 15 bases in between. Per germline, CDR1 MNHEY and CDR2 SMNVEV (reference sequence). In DNA form, the CDR3 reads TGTGCCAGCAGCCCGTATATGGGGCAGAACACTGAAGCTTTCTTT. Amino acids: CASSPYMGQNTEAFF.

CDR3 sequence reads: CASRTGTSGNYEQYF. CDR3 sequence (DNA): TGTGCCAGCAGAACCGGGACTAGCGGAAACTACGAGCAGTACTTC. V gene TRBV2 combines with J gene TRBJ2-7; 11 bases agree with TRBD2. The CDR3 length is 15 residues. CDR1 and CDR2 from the germline V gene are SNHLY and FYNNEI. The J segment lost 3 bases and the V segment lost 6 bases, leaving 7 bases of the junction unmatched.

The CDR3 is CASSLVGTSHEQYF. The DNA for the CDR3 is TGTGCCAGCAGCTTAGTCGGGACTAGCCACGAGCAGTACTTC. The chain has TRBV11-2 and TRBJ2-7; 9 nucleotides align to TRBD2. CDR1 and CDR2 (germline): SGHAT, FQNNGV. J gave up 5 bases and V 1 base, and 3 bases lay outside the gene matches. The CDR3 contains 14 residues.